This T cell receptor beta chain was identified in a study of blood T cell repertoires in COVID-19. Background on the study: Sites in the United States, Italy and Spain provided acute and convalescent COVID-19 samples. T cells, B-cell-depleted T cells, or PBMCs supplied cDNA or gDNA.

This clone was detected only a few times. Trimming took 1 base from V and 6 from J; bases not matched to a gene: 2. CDR1 and CDR2 (germline): LGHDT, YNNKEL (reference sequence). This CDR3 contains 14 residues. Sequenced by immunoSEQ multiplex PCR; TCRdb stores in-frame clones only, minus some. The sample includes about 210,000 clones, more than 75% of them seen just once. The chain is built from TRBV3-1 (or the pseudogene TRBV3-2) and TRBJ2-1; 8 bases agree with TRBD2. Specimen: peripheral blood. The TCR comes from a human donor in a cohort sampled during active COVID-19. The DNA of the CDR3 is TGTGCCAGCAGCCAAGGACTAGCGTCCAATGAGCAGTTCTTC. Translation: CASSQGLASNEQFF.